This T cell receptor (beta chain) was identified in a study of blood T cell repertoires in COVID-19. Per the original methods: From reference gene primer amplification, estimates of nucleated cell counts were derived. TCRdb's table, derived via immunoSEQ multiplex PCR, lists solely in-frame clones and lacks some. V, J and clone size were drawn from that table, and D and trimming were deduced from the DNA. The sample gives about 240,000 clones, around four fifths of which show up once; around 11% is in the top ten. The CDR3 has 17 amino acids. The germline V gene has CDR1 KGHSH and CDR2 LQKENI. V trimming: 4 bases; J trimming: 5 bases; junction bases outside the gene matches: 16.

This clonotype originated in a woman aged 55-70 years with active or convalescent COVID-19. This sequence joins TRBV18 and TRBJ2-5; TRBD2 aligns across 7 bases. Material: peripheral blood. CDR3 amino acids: CASSQVPRTSRMETQYF. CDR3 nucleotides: TGTGCCAGCTCACAGGTACCTCGGACTAGTCGAATGGAGACCCAGTACTTC.